This T cell receptor beta chain was retrieved from a study of blood T cells in healthy people across ages. Study-wide results and limits: Strong correlation existed between TCR beta diversity and naive T cell percentage.

Healthy Caucasians from Russia aged about 6 to 90 served as donors. Per-sample PBMC isolation yielded at least 6.5 million cells. For this clonotype: Its antigen remains unknown.

The CDR3 runs to 19 residues. With a J-beta primer mix and a sample-barcoded 5' primer, a second PCR ran roughly 6 to 11 cycles. A single record per CDR3 protein comes from TCRdb applying MiXCR to the 5' RACE reads. The table records roughly 900,000 distinct CDR3 sequences, 29% of them present only once. This clonotype originated in an elderly woman in good health. V gene TRBV12-2 combines with J gene TRBJ2-7; TRBD2, the table's D call, lacks a check against the DNA. TRBV12-2 is a known pseudogene. The source material was blood. CDR3 DNA sequence: TGTGCAAGTCGCTTAGTAACGCAGGAACCTAACCCTCACATTAACGAGCAGTACTTC. Amino acid sequence: CASRLVTQEPNPHINEQYF.